Following are 24 T cell receptor beta chains from one sample sequenced in a study of molecular identifiers for immune sequencing clone quantification. TCRdb passed the PCR reads through MiXCR, listing each CDR3 protein once. The sample consists of more than 450,000 distinct CDR3 sequences, under 30% of them appearing once. Input material: naive CD8+ T cells from blood, with Jurkat cell RNA spiked in. The subset denotes: FACS-sorted CD8+CD4-CCR7+CD45RA+ naive T cells. Source of these receptors: a human donor in good health. Some libraries in this study had Jurkat cell RNA spiked in.

The chain couples TRBV11-3 to TRBJ2-2, with 8 bases matching TRBD2. Germline CDR1 reads SGHNT; CDR2 reads YENEEA. J lost 4 bases, V lost 5 bases, and 9 bases had no gene match. This CDR3 contains 16 residues. This CDR3 reads CASSPGAGGSTGELFF. Written as DNA, the CDR3 is TGTGCCAGCAGCCCCGGCGCGGGGGGATCCACCGGGGAGCTGTTTTTT.

The rearrangement joins TRBV15 to TRBJ2-3, with D maybe TRBD2 (6 bases). There are 15 residues in the CDR3. CDR1 is LNHNV and CDR2 is YYDKDF in the germline V gene (reference sequence). The V end was cut by 6 bases, the J end by 6 bases, with 19 bases between. The DNA for the CDR3 is TGTGCCACCAGTAGGCCGGGACTCGAAGGGGATACGCAGTATTTT. It is translated as CATSRPGLEGDTQYF.

On this clonotype itself: At one boundary the junction diverges from the germline segment, which might be a read error. The V and J genes are TRBV9 and TRBJ1-1, with D unclear. The germline V gene encodes CDR1 SGDLS and CDR2 YYNGEE. The CDR3 extends over 13 amino acids. The CDR3 spells CASCVARNTEAFF. The CDR3 DNA is TGTGCCAGCTGCGTAGCCCGGAACACTGAAGCTTTCTTT.

This clonotype was picked up a small number of times. The V and J genes are TRBV9 and TRBJ2-5; D may be TRBD1 (6 bases). Germline CDR1 reads SGDLS; CDR2 reads YYNGEE. Trimming removed 0 bases at V and 7 bases at J, with 16 bases between. This CDR3 is 15 amino acids long. DNA of the CDR3: TGTGCCAGCAGCGTAGAAGGCAGGGGTTTAGGGACCCAGTACTTC. Residues: CASSVEGRGLGTQYF. The full variable domain, its missing parts supplied by reference TRBV9 and TRBJ2-5, is DSGVTQTPKHLITATGQRVTLRCSPRSGDLSVYWYQQSLDQGLQFLIQYYNGEERAKGNILERFSAQQFPDLHSELNLSSLELGDSALYFCASSVEGRGLGTQYFGPGTRLLVL.

This chain's CDR3 is CASSWGGLAGDHELGEQYF. The DNA of the CDR3 is TGTGCCAGCAGCTGGGGGGGCCTAGCGGGAGACCACGAACTAGGCGAGCAGTACTTC. This chain links TRBV5-4 with TRBJ2-7; 10 bases match TRBD2. Trimming cost V 3 bases and J 6 bases; bases outside gene matches: 21. The CDR3 is 19 amino acids. Germline CDR1 SGHNT, CDR2 YYREEE (reference sequence).

This clonotype was seen at least ten times. V and J are TRBV20-1 and TRBJ2-4, with 8 bases that match TRBD2. From germline, CDR1 is DFQATT and CDR2 SNEGSKA (reference sequence). V shed 1 base, J shed 8 bases, and the junction held 10 bases outside the gene matches. The CDR3 runs to 15 residues. Here the CDR3 reads CSARGRTSRWDIQYF. The CDR3 coding sequence is TGCAGTGCTAGAGGCCGGACTAGCCGGTGGGACATTCAGTACTTC.

As for this clonotype: This may come from a read error, since a much larger clone is one base off. The V call is TRBV7-9, the J call TRBJ2-3; D unclear. Germline CDR1 reads SEHNR; CDR2 reads FQNEAQ (reference sequence). V was clipped by 5 bases and J by 4 bases, with 13 bases between them. The CDR3 has 14 residues. The CDR3 nucleotides are TGTGCCAGCAGCCAGGACGTGTCCCCAGATACGCAGTATTTT. The encoded protein is CASSQDVSPDTQYF.

This clonotype showed up just a few times. The rearrangement links TRBV7-6 to TRBJ2-5; 10 bases are shared with TRBD2. CDR3 length: 15 amino acids. J was trimmed by 5 bases and V by 5 bases; bases with no gene match: 8. CDR1 and CDR2 from the germline V gene are SGHVS and FNYEAQ. CDR3 amino acids: CASSPSALAGETQYF. CDR3 in DNA: TGTGCCAGCAGCCCCTCAGCACTAGCGGGGGAGACCCAGTACTTC.

As for this clonotype: The limits of the CDR3 on the DNA are not certain, so only TCRdb's listed CDR3 is given. The V and J genes are TRBV19 and TRBJ2-1; no DNA check was done on the table's D call, TRBD2. In germline, CDR1 is LNHDA, CDR2 SQIVND (reference sequence). The CDR3 totals 13 residues, both ends included. The CDR3 sequence is CASTSEGPFEQFF.

This clonotype came up many times. The V gene is TRBV7-3, the J gene TRBJ2-3; 8 positions match TRBD2. Germline V CDR1 and CDR2: SGHTA, FQGTGA. Trimming cost V 4 bases and J 4 bases; bases outside gene matches: 19. This CDR3 comprises 19 residues. This chain's CDR3 is CASSSPRITSGAAADTQYF. In DNA form, the CDR3 reads TGTGCCAGCAGCTCTCCCCGAATAACTAGCGGAGCCGCCGCAGATACGCAGTATTTT. The complete variable domain, with remaining parts taken from reference TRBV7-3 and TRBJ2-3, reads GAGVSQTPSNKVTEKGKYVELRCDPISGHTALYWYRQSLGQGPEFLIYFQGTGAADDSGLPNDRFFAVRPEGSVSTLKIQRTERGDSAVYLCASSSPRITSGAAADTQYFGPGTRLTVL.

The V and J genes are TRBV4-1 and TRBJ2-7; 8 bases match TRBD2. The ends lost 0 bases at V and 2 bases at J; junction bases unmatched: 3. Germline CDR1 and CDR2: MGHRA and YSYEKL. The CDR3 extends over 15 amino acids. This CDR3 reads CASSQDPGGTYEQYF. The CDR3 DNA reads as TGCGCCAGCAGCCAAGATCCGGGAGGGACCTACGAGCAGTACTTC.

This clonotype occurred a few times. The chain has TRBV30 and TRBJ1-5, with a weak D call TRBD1 (5 bases). There are 13 residues in the CDR3. The V gene lost 0 bases and the J gene lost 6 bases, with 9 bases spanning the gap. Germline V gene data show CDR1 as GTSNPN and CDR2 as SVGIG (reference sequence). CDR3 DNA: TGTGCCTGGAGTGTATCGGGGGGTCAGCCCCAGCATTTT. The encoded protein is CAWSVSGGQPQHF.

About this clonotype: A much larger clone differs by one base, so this may be a read error. CDR3 sequence (DNA): TGCAGCGTTGAAGGCGGGAAAGGGTACGAGCAGTACTTC. This encodes CSVEGGKGYEQYF. J is TRBJ2-7 and V is TRBV29-1; D is perhaps TRBD2 (6 bases). The CDR3 is 13 amino acids. Germline values: CDR1 SQVTM, CDR2 ANQGSEA. Trimming removed 1 base at V and 4 bases at J, with 11 bases between.

This clonotype was counted between two and nine times. The chain employs TRBV19 and TRBJ2-7, with D tentatively TRBD1 or TRBD2 (5 bases each). This CDR3 comprises 15 residues. Germline CDR1 reads LNHDA; CDR2 reads SQIVND (reference sequence). V lost 3 bases to trimming and J lost 2 bases, with 14 bases between them. CDR3 DNA sequence: TGTGCCAGTAGTATGACAGCGGAGAATCCCTACGAGCAGTACTTC. This gives the protein CASSMTAENPYEQYF.

This clonotype was picked up a small number of times. The chain uses TRBV19 and TRBJ1-3; no firm D call. Trimming pared 3 bases from V and 4 bases from J, leaving 13 bases between. Germline lookup yields CDR1 LNHDA and CDR2 SQIVND (reference sequence). This CDR3 is 15 amino acids long. CDR3 sequence reads: CASSINGVFGNTIYF. The DNA for the CDR3 is TGTGCCAGTAGTATTAATGGGGTATTCGGAAACACCATATATTTT.

The chain links TRBV30 to TRBJ2-1; no clear D gene. Trimming left V 5 bases short and J 0 bases short, with 8 bases between. The CDR3 spans 13 residues. Germline loops: CDR1 GTSNPN, CDR2 SVGIG (reference sequence). In DNA form, the CDR3 reads TGTGCCTGGGTTAAGGACTCCTACAATGAGCAGTTCTTC. Its protein is CAWVKDSYNEQFF.

The rearrangement joins TRBV12-3 or TRBV12-4 to TRBJ2-1; D is unresolved. This CDR3 contains 14 residues. V was clipped by 6 bases and J by 9 bases, with 18 bases between them. The CDR3 DNA follows: TGTGCCAGCAGACCGGGCCTCAGTCGTACTGAGCAGTTCTTC. This codes for CASRPGLSRTEQFF.

V is TRBV2 and J is TRBJ2-5; D is perhaps TRBD2 (6 bases). Trimming stripped 9 bases from V and 2 bases from J, with 16 bases between. The germline V gene encodes CDR1 SNHLY and CDR2 FYNNEI. The CDR3 loop spans 14 amino acids. The CDR3 spells CARELAGLQETQYF. DNA of the CDR3: TGTGCCAGGGAGCTGGCGGGGCTACAAGAGACCCAGTACTTC.

The chain has TRBV6-2 or TRBV6-3 and TRBJ1-3; D remains ambiguous. V was trimmed by 7 bases and J by 8 bases, leaving 12 bases between them. The germline gives CDR1 MNHEY, CDR2 SVGEGT. This CDR3 is built from 12 residues. The CDR3 bases are TGTGCCAGCACAACGTGGGGAGACACCATATATTTT. Translated: CASTTWGDTIYF.

This clonotype has a handful of counts. The chain combines TRBV6-5 with TRBJ1-5; no clear D gene. Germline values: CDR1 MNHEY, CDR2 SVGAGI. Between the trimmed V and J ends, which lost 6 bases and 7 bases, there was a span of 28 bases. This CDR3 region has 18 residues. CDR3 DNA: TGTGCCAGCAGAACAGCCTCGAACGCCGACCCGGCTAGCCAGCCCCAGCATTTT. This codes for CASRTASNADPASQPQHF.

This clonotype appeared a few times. The J gene is TRBJ1-1, the V gene TRBV6-1, with D unresolved. CDR1 and CDR2 from the germline V gene are MNHNS and SASEGT. Between the trimmed V and J ends, which lost 7 bases and 4 bases, there was a span of 13 bases. CDR3 length: 13 amino acids. This chain's CDR3 is CASTDVWGTEAFF. CDR3 nucleotides: TGTGCCAGCACCGACGTGTGGGGCACTGAAGCTTTCTTT.

V gene TRBV23-1 combines with J gene TRBJ2-1, with D uncertain. TRBV23-1 is designated an ORF whose function remains uncertain. The V and J ends lost 2 bases and 9 bases respectively, with 14 bases between them. CDR3 length: 14 residues. The DNA of the CDR3 is TGCGCCAGCAGTCAAATGGGCCCGCTTTGTGAGCAGTTCTTC. This codes for CASSQMGPLCEQFF.

Only a few counts were recorded for this clonotype. The V and J genes are TRBV29-1 and TRBJ2-1; 10 nucleotides line up with TRBD2. This CDR3 comprises 16 residues. The V gene end was trimmed by 0 bases and the J gene end by 2 bases; junction bases not matched to a gene: 4. In germline, CDR1 is SQVTM, CDR2 ANQGSEA. The CDR3, as DNA: TGCAGCGTTGAAGACAGCGGGAGGGCGGCCTACAATGAGCAGTTCTTC. The encoded protein is CSVEDSGRAAYNEQFF.

This clonotype was recorded many times. This chain joins TRBV7-9 and TRBJ2-3, with 11 bases matching TRBD2. Germline V lookup: CDR1 SEHNR, CDR2 FQNEAQ (reference sequence). The junction had 4 bases not matched to a gene; V was cut back by 5 bases and J by 0 bases. This CDR3 is built from 16 residues. The chain's CDR3 is CASSHRLAGSTDTQYF. The CDR3 DNA is TGTGCCAGCAGCCACCGACTAGCGGGAAGCACAGATACGCAGTATTTT.